The present T cell receptor (beta chain) was sequenced within a study of response to subunit inactivated influenza vaccine. Study observations and caveats: Every seasonal influenza vaccination brings in few new T cells, the authors suggested.

Each CDR3 protein gets one entry after TCRdb re-called the RT-PCR reads with MiXCR. Of over 800,000 distinct CDR3 sequences in the sample, 21% were seen once. This CDR3 contains 15 residues. V lost 4 bases and J lost 1, with 15 bases in between. Per germline, CDR1 SQVTM and CDR2 ANQGSEA. As concerns this clonotype: As yet, its antigen is unknown.

This TCR was sampled from a man over 45 who received an inactivated influenza vaccine. The chain employs TRBV29-1 and TRBJ2-3; D is possibly TRBD2 (6 bases). The sequencing here drew on PBMCs from blood, taken roughly 5 days after vaccination. The CDR3 DNA sequence: TGCAGCGTTGTGGCCCTAGCGAGCGGCACAGATACGCAGTATTTT. Its translation is CSVVALASGTDTQYF.